The 27 T cell receptor beta chains below were found in one sample sequenced in a study of T cell responses to AZD1222 COVID-19 vaccine. Assay used: immunoSEQ multiplex PCR; TCRdb lists only in-frame clones, some missing. The table lists approximately 100,000 clones, roughly 86% of them singletons, with around 1.5% in the top ten. Specimen: peripheral blood, collected on day 0 of AZD1222 vaccination. The source of these receptors is an adult in good health.

This clone was counted a single time. J is TRBJ2-5 and V is TRBV7-2; D gene ambiguous. The CDR3 has 15 residues. Germline CDR1 reads SGHTA; CDR2 reads FQGNSA. Trimming pared 3 bases from V and 4 bases from J, leaving 15 bases between. The CDR3 sequence is CASSFRAAVGETQYF. The CDR3 bases are TGTGCCAGCAGCTTTCGGGCGGCGGTGGGAGAGACCCAGTACTTC.

The chain carries TRBV28 and TRBJ2-7; D is ambiguous. CDR1 MDHEN and CDR2 SYDVKM come from the germline V gene. Between the trimmed V and J ends, which lost 8 bases and 5 bases, there was a span of 10 bases. There are 11 residues in the CDR3. For the CDR3, the DNA is TGTGCCAGCGGGTTCCGCGACGAGCAGTACTTC. Translating gives CASGFRDEQYF.

This chain joins TRBV28 and TRBJ1-2, with 8 bases lining up with TRBD1. The CDR3 contains 16 residues. V gave up 4 bases and J gave up 2 bases; unmatched junction bases: 9. Germline V lookup: CDR1 MDHEN, CDR2 SYDVKM. The DNA of the CDR3 is TGTGCCAGCAGTTCCCCCCGGGGACAGGCGAACTATGGCTACACCTTC. Amino acids: CASSSPRGQANYGYTF.

The chain carries TRBV29-1 and TRBJ2-2; TRBD1 matches at 9 bases. Trimming took 7 bases from V and 1 from J; bases not matched to a gene: 4. The CDR3 runs to 14 residues. Germline CDR1 reads SQVTM; CDR2 reads ANQGSEA. The CDR3 loop is CSAGGQGNTGELFF. The CDR3 bases are TGCAGCGCCGGGGGACAGGGGAACACCGGGGAGCTGTTTTTT.

This chain joins TRBV7-9 and TRBJ1-1; D gene unclear. Trimming cost V 1 base and J 2 bases, with 11 bases left between them. CDR3 length: 15 amino acids. Per germline, CDR1 SEHNR and CDR2 FQNEAQ (reference sequence). CDR3 sequence: CASSLVKGLNTEAFF. Here the CDR3 DNA reads TGTGCCAGCAGCTTAGTAAAGGGCCTTAACACTGAAGCTTTCTTT.

The V and J genes are TRBV5-1 and TRBJ1-3; TRBD1 matches at 8 bases. J was trimmed by 3 bases and V by 6 bases; bases with no gene match: 8. The V gene's germline CDR1 is SGHRS and CDR2 YFSETQ. The CDR3 spans 15 residues. DNA of the CDR3: TGCGCCAGCATCGACGACAGGGGTGGTGGAAACACCATATATTTT. This encodes CASIDDRGGGNTIYF.

This clone was counted only a few times. V usage is TRBV5-4 and J usage is TRBJ2-1; unclear D gene. Germline V CDR1 and CDR2: SGHNT, YYREEE (reference sequence). This CDR3 is 13 amino acids long. The V gene lost 0 bases and the J gene lost 6 bases, with 7 bases spanning the gap. CDR3 region: CASSLASANEQFF. CDR3 DNA: TGTGCCAGCAGCTTGGCCTCAGCCAATGAGCAGTTCTTC.

The chain carries TRBV14 and TRBJ2-3; no reliable D call. Germline lookup yields CDR1 SGHDN and CDR2 FVKESK. V dropped 4 bases and J dropped 6 bases, with 20 bases sitting between them. CDR3 size: 16 residues. The DNA for the CDR3 is TGTGCCAGCAGCCGGTACCCCTCTACCACACAGGATACGCAGTATTTT. Protein: CASSRYPSTTQDTQYF.

This rearrangement joins TRBV30 to TRBJ1-1, with a possible D match to TRBD1 (5 bases). V was trimmed by 0 bases and J by 1 base, leaving 18 bases between them. The germline gives CDR1 GTSNPN, CDR2 SVGIG (reference sequence). This CDR3 comprises 17 residues. CDR3 protein: CAWSVSYWGTENTEAFF. The CDR3 nucleotides read TGTGCCTGGAGTGTCAGTTATTGGGGGACGGAGAACACTGAAGCTTTCTTT.

This sequence joins TRBV30 and TRBJ1-5; D ambiguous. This CDR3 spans 14 amino acids. Germline loops: CDR1 GTSNPN, CDR2 SVGIG (reference sequence). V lost 0 bases and J lost 0, with 6 bases in between. The CDR3 region is CAWSVWVSNQPQHF. The CDR3 DNA sequence: TGTGCCTGGAGTGTCTGGGTTAGCAATCAGCCCCAGCATTTT.

V usage is TRBV29-1 and J usage is TRBJ2-1, with 9 bases fitting TRBD1. Germline V gene sequence: CDR1 SQVTM, CDR2 ANQGSEA. The CDR3 has 14 residues. The trim removed 7 bases at V and 3 bases at J, leaving 7 bases unmatched. The CDR3 region is CSASGTGSYNEQFF. The CDR3 nucleotides are TGCAGCGCCTCCGGGACAGGGAGCTACAATGAGCAGTTCTTC.

V and J are TRBV6-2 or TRBV6-3 and TRBJ1-1, with TRBD1 matching over 7 bases. Germline V lookup: CDR1 MNHEY, CDR2 SVGEGT. The CDR3 is 16 amino acids. The V and J ends lost 2 bases and 6 bases, in that order; junction bases with no gene match: 12. DNA of the CDR3: TGTGCCAGCAGTTACAACCCAGGGGGGGGTCGGGCTGAAGCTTTCTTT. Translating gives CASSYNPGGGRAEAFF.

The chain has TRBV5-4 and TRBJ1-2; possible D gene TRBD1, 6 bases. Germline loops: CDR1 SGHNT, CDR2 YYREEE (reference sequence). Between the trimmed V and J ends, which lost 0 bases and 7 bases, there was a span of 16 bases. The CDR3 is made up of 15 amino acids. CDR3 nucleotides: TGTGCCAGCAGCTTGGGGGGGCAGGGTCAGGGTGGCTACACCTTC. Its protein is CASSLGGQGQGGYTF. The variable domain in full, completed from reference TRBV5-4 and TRBJ1-2, reads ETGVTQSPTHLIKTRGQQVTLRCSSQSGHNTVSWYQQALGQGPQFIFQYYREEENGRGNFPPRFSGLQFPNYSSELNVNALELDDSALYLCASSLGGQGQGGYTFGSGTRLTVV.

This clone was seen only once. The chain employs TRBV5-1 and TRBJ2-1; D gene unclear. The CDR3 runs to 13 residues. In germline, CDR1 is SGHRS, CDR2 YFSETQ. Trimming cost V 0 bases and J 1 base, with 2 bases left between them. DNA of the CDR3: TGCGCCAGCAGCTTGGAGTCCTACAATGAGCAGTTCTTC. It specifies CASSLESYNEQFF.

The count of this clone is one. The chain combines TRBV5-6 with TRBJ1-1; D call uncertain. The CDR3 runs to 14 residues. From germline, CDR1 is SGHDT and CDR2 YYEEEE. Trimming removed 0 bases at V and 0 bases at J, with 6 bases between. Here the CDR3 reads CASSLGFMNTEAFF. DNA of the CDR3: TGTGCCAGCAGCTTGGGTTTCATGAACACTGAAGCTTTCTTT.

The gene calls are TRBV4-3 and TRBJ2-6; a possible D gene is TRBD2 (6 bases). Germline-derived CDR1 and CDR2 are LGHNA and YSLEER. There are 15 residues in the CDR3. V was shortened by 3 bases and J by 0 bases, with 6 bases between the two germline ends. CDR3: CASSQTSSGANVLTF. The CDR3 DNA reads TGCGCCAGCAGCCAGACTAGCTCTGGGGCCAACGTCCTGACTTTC.

The chain uses TRBV7-6 and TRBJ1-4; 7 bases fit TRBD1. CDR1 is SGHVS, CDR2 FNYEAQ, per germline. V was pared by 5 bases and J by 3 bases, with 9 bases of the junction left unmatched. This CDR3 has 16 residues. This chain's CDR3 is CASSTGNRGSNEKLFF. CDR3 DNA: TGTGCCAGCAGCACAGGAAACAGGGGTTCTAATGAAAAACTGTTTTTT.

This clone appeared a single time. This sequence joins TRBV9 and TRBJ1-4, with TRBD1 matching 7 bases. The trim removed 3 bases at V and 8 bases at J, leaving 7 bases unmatched. The germline CDR1 and CDR2 sequences are SGDLS and YYNGEE. The CDR3 runs to 14 residues. The chain's CDR3 is CASSAGGRDEKLFF. The CDR3 DNA is TGTGCCAGCAGCGCAGGGGGGCGCGACGAAAAACTGTTTTTT.

The chain joins TRBV2 to TRBJ1-4; no firm D call. In germline, CDR1 is SNHLY, CDR2 FYNNEI. V gave up 7 bases and J gave up 0 bases, with 6 bases separating them. This CDR3 is built from 13 residues. The CDR3 protein is CASNMATNEKLFF. CDR3 DNA sequence: TGTGCCAGCAACATGGCAACTAATGAAAAACTGTTTTTT.

This rearrangement joins TRBV5-4 to TRBJ1-2; D is possibly TRBD1 (5 bases). This CDR3 is built from 16 residues. The ends were cut back, 3 bases at V and 3 bases at J, with 18 bases in the middle. Germline V CDR1 and CDR2: SGHNT, YYREEE (reference sequence). CDR3 DNA: TGTGCCAGCAGCTCGCCCCCCGGCAGGGTTGACTATGGCTACACCTTC. Amino acids: CASSSPPGRVDYGYTF.

The chain couples TRBV4-3 to TRBJ2-3, with a possible D match to TRBD1 (6 bases). Trimming left V 0 bases short and J 0 bases short, with 13 bases between. The CDR3 contains 17 residues. The germline CDR1 and CDR2 sequences are LGHNA and YSLEER. CDR3 in amino acids: CASSQDPQGGSTDTQYF. The DNA for the CDR3 is TGCGCCAGCAGCCAAGATCCACAGGGCGGGAGCACAGATACGCAGTATTTT.

The gene calls are TRBV3-1 (or the pseudogene TRBV3-2) and TRBJ2-2, with TRBD1 matching 9 bases. V shed 2 bases and J 3 bases; nucleotides not matched to a gene: 4. Germline CDR1 reads LGHDT; CDR2 reads YNNKEL (reference sequence). There are 16 residues in the CDR3. The CDR3, as DNA: TGTGCCAGCAGCCAATGGGGACAGGGTGACACCGGGGAGCTGTTTTTT. It codes for CASSQWGQGDTGELFF.

V and J are TRBV7-6 and TRBJ1-2; no definite D call. V shed 1 base and J shed 2 bases, with 17 bases lying between them. This CDR3 spans 17 amino acids. CDR1 and CDR2 (germline): SGHVS, FNYEAQ. The CDR3 loop reads CASSLGGGGNKNYGYTF. CDR3 nucleotides: TGTGCCAGCAGCTTAGGGGGTGGCGGGAATAAGAACTATGGCTACACCTTC. Full variable domain (rest looked up from reference TRBV7-6 and TRBJ1-2): GAGVSQSPRYKVTKRGQDVALRCDPISGHVSLYWYRQALGQGPEFLTYFNYEAQQDKSGLPNDRFSAERPEGSISTLTIQRTEQRDSAMYRCASSLGGGGNKNYGYTFGSGTRLTVV.

The rearrangement uses TRBV5-1 and TRBJ1-2; D remains unclear. Per germline, CDR1 SGHRS and CDR2 YFSETQ. This CDR3 is 13 amino acids long. Trimming removed 4 bases at V and 7 bases at J, with 14 bases between. DNA for the CDR3: TGCGCCAGCAGCCAGGCTGTCGGCTCTGGCTACACCTTC. This codes for CASSQAVGSGYTF.

The CDR3 protein is CASSLGPGGGYTF. The CDR3 coding sequence is TGTGCCAGCAGTCTAGGGCCTGGGGGAGGCTACACCTTC. V usage is TRBV12-3 or TRBV12-4 and J usage is TRBJ1-2, with D maybe TRBD1 (5 bases). The germline V and J ends were trimmed by 5 bases and 8 bases, with 15 bases remaining between them. The CDR3 is 13 residues long.

The gene calls are TRBV28 and TRBJ2-3; TRBD1 is a possible D gene (6 bases). V was pared by 9 bases and J by 4 bases, with 23 bases between. The CDR3 spans 16 residues. Looked up from germline, CDR1 is MDHEN and CDR2 is SYDVKM. The CDR3 region is CASKPFGTRRADTQYF. The CDR3, as DNA: TGTGCCAGTAAACCCTTCGGGACAAGGCGGGCAGATACGCAGTATTTT. The whole variable domain, remainder taken from reference TRBV28 and TRBJ2-3, is DVKVTQSSRYLVKRTGEKVFLECVQDMDHENMFWYRQDPGLGLRLIYFSYDVKMKEKGDIPEGYSVSREKKERFSLILESASTNQTSMYLCASKPFGTRRADTQYFGPGTRLTVL.

The rearrangement links TRBV7-2 to TRBJ2-6; D is perhaps TRBD1 or TRBD2 (5 bases each). Germline V lookup: CDR1 SGHTA, CDR2 FQGNSA. CDR3 length: 15 residues. The V gene lost 3 bases and the J gene lost 3 bases, with 9 bases spanning the gap. CDR3 residues: CASSFEGYGANVLTF. The CDR3, as DNA: TGTGCCAGCAGCTTTGAGGGGTATGGGGCCAACGTCCTGACTTTC. The variable domain in full, completed from reference TRBV7-2 and TRBJ2-6, reads GAGVSQSPSNKVTEKGKDVELRCDPISGHTALYWYRQSLGQGLEFLIYFQGNSAPDKSGLPSDRFSAERTGGSVSTLTIQRTQQEDSAVYLCASSFEGYGANVLTFGAGSRLTVL.